This T cell receptor (beta chain) comes out of a study of T-cell memory formation after mild COVID-19. Notes on the study in general: The main location of contracting CD4+ clones was CM and EM, and that of contracting CD8+ clones was EMRA.

About this clonotype itself: Its antigen is currently unknown.

Germline values: CDR1 KGHSH, CDR2 LQKENI. This CDR3 contains 17 residues. Between the trimmed V and J ends, which lost 4 bases and 3 bases, there was a span of 18 bases. Amplification by 5'RACE using constant-segment primers produced TCR alpha and TCR beta cDNA libraries that carried sample barcodes and UMIs. TCRdb processed the 5' RACE reads anew with MiXCR; each CDR3 protein has one entry. The sample records hundreds of thousands of distinct CDR3 sequences, around an eighth being singletons. Sequenced input: PBMCs or a T cell subset sorted from them (not recorded which). This receptor was identified in a man between 18 and 35 years old who had mild COVID-19 (a few samples of this study predate the infection). Cell type and time point are not known. This chain joins TRBV18 and TRBJ1-4; D possibly corresponds to TRBD1 (6 bases). Here the CDR3 DNA reads TGTGCCAGCTCACGCAGACCAGGGGTTCGTGCTAATGAAAAACTGTTTTTT. This translates into CASSRRPGVRANEKLFF.